A selection of T cell receptor beta chains follows, all from one sample in a study of blood T cells in healthy people across ages. One entry per CDR3 protein results from TCRdb running MiXCR on the 5' RACE reads. The table includes roughly 1.6 million distinct CDR3 sequences, roughly a third detected once. Material for sequencing was blood. These receptors were taken from a woman aged 25 to 45 in good health. The CDR3 runs from the conserved cysteine through the conserved F or W. A D gene is named only where the DNA matches it firmly. Expanded clones get a size class; other rows say once, few or many, or leave the size out.

abundance	d_gene	v_gene	j_gene	CDR3nt	CDR3aa
few	NA	TRBV12-3/TRBV12-4	TRBJ1-5	TGTGCCAGTCTACGAGGGGAACTATCTTCCAATCAGCCCCAGCATTTT	CASLRGELSSNQPQHF
NA	NA	TRBV5-5	TRBJ2-1	TGTGCCAGCAGCTCTGCCCCCCTAGAGCGGCTTTCTTTTGAGCAGTTCTTC	CASSSAPLERLSFEQFF
NA	NA	TRBV30	TRBJ1-2	TGTGCCTGGAACACTAACAGGGCTGACTATGACTACACCTTC	CAWNTNRADYDYTF
NA	TRBD2	TRBV6-2/TRBV6-3	TRBJ2-3	TGTGCCAGCAGTTTACTAGCGGTAGTAGATACGCAGTATTTT	CASSLLAVVDTQYF
few	TRBD2	TRBV11-3	TRBJ2-1	TGTGCCAGCAGCTTAGTATCGGTCGGATTGGGGGGGAACAATGAGCAGTTCTTC	CASSLVSVGLGGNNEQFF
once	NA	TRBV27	TRBJ1-1	TGTGCCAGCAGTTCCTTGGACAGAAGCACTGAAGCTTTCTTT	CASSSLDRSTEAFF
NA	NA	TRBV7-3	TRBJ2-3	TGTGCCAGCAGCGGGGGGCCTCGGAGCACAGATACGCAGTATTTT	CASSGGPRSTDTQYF
NA	NA	TRBV7-9	TRBJ1-1	TGTGCCAGCAGCACAGGGACACGGAACACTGAAGCTTTCTTT	CASSTGTRNTEAFF
NA	TRBD1	TRBV29-1	TRBJ1-1	TGCAGCGTTTCACAGGGGTGGGACACTGAAGCTTTCTTT	CSVSQGWDTEAFF
few	NA	TRBV2	TRBJ2-7	TGTGCCAGCATCCAAACGGGGTTCTCCTACGAGCAGTACTTC	CASIQTGFSYEQYF
NA	TRBD1	TRBV7-2	TRBJ2-7	TGTGCCAGCAGCTACACGACAGGGTCGACGAACGAGCAGTACTTC	CASSYTTGSTNEQYF
few	TRBD1	TRBV27	TRBJ2-1	TGTGCCAGCAGTTATGGGACAGCAGGTTACAATGAGCAGTTCTTC	CASSYGTAGYNEQFF
few	TRBD2	TRBV3-1	TRBJ2-4	TGTGCCAGCAGCCAAGATAGGCCTAGCGGGACGGTCAAAAACATTCAGTACTTC	CASSQDRPSGTVKNIQYF
NA	TRBD1	TRBV5-6	TRBJ2-5	TGTGCCAGCAGCCCAGGGGGCGCGATAGAGACCCAGTACTTC	CASSPGGAIETQYF
few	TRBD2	TRBV28	TRBJ2-7	TGTGCCAGCAGTGAGTTGGTAGCGGGAGTCTACGAGCAGTACTTC	CASSELVAGVYEQYF
NA	TRBD2	TRBV9	TRBJ2-1	TGTGCCAGCAGCGTAGAGTCAAGACTAGCGGGAGATCCCTACAATGAGCAGTTCTTC	CASSVESRLAGDPYNEQFF
NA	TRBD2	TRBV20-1	TRBJ2-7	TGCAGTGCAGAAGCGGGAGGCCCTGGGGAGCAGTACTTC	CSAEAGGPGEQYF
NA	NA	TRBV20-1	TRBJ2-7	TGCAGTGCTAGAGATCGGGGGAAATCCCCCCTCGAGCAGTACTTC	CSARDRGKSPLEQYF
NA	NA	TRBV5-6	TRBJ2-6	TGTGCCAGCAGCTTGTTCGACAGGAGGGTCTCTGGGGCCAACGTCCTGACTTTC	CASSLFDRRVSGANVLTF
NA	NA	TRBV28	TRBJ2-5	TGTGCCAGCAGTGTAGTTCCGTTCCAAGAGACCCAGTACTTC	CASSVVPFQETQYF
NA	TRBD1	TRBV6-5	TRBJ2-5	TGTGCCAGCAGGCGGACAGGGTGGGAGACCCAGTACTTC	CASRRTGWETQYF
few	TRBD1	TRBV20-1	TRBJ1-1	TGCAGTGCTACCACCCGACAGGGACTGAACACTGAAGCTTTCTTT	CSATTRQGLNTEAFF
NA	NA	TRBV27	TRBJ1-2	TGTGCCAGCAGTTTAAGGGGGGGCTGGGGTACTACCTATGGCTACACCTTC	CASSLRGGWGTTYGYTF
many	NA	TRBV27	TRBJ2-1	TGTGCCAGCACCTGGGCGGGTTTCGGTGAGCAGTTCTTC	CASTWAGFGEQFF
few	TRBD1	TRBV10-3	TRBJ2-3	TGTGCCATCAGTGAAACCCCGGGACAGGGCACAGATACGCAGTATTTT	CAISETPGQGTDTQYF
NA	NA	TRBV3-1	TRBJ2-2	TGTGCCAGCAGCCTGACAGGAGATAGTACCGGGGAGCGGTTTTTT	CASSLTGDSTGERFF
few	NA	TRBV2	TRBJ2-7	TGTGCCAGCAGTGAACCCCCAGGGATCGAGCAGTACTTC	CASSEPPGIEQYF
NA	NA	TRBV2	TRBJ1-5	TGTGCCAGCCGAGCCCTGAAGGAACCCCAGCATTTT	CASRALKEPQHF
NA	NA	TRBV11-2	TRBJ2-3	TGTGCCAGCAGCTGGATGAGCGATACGCAGTATTTT	CASSWMSDTQYF
NA	NA	TRBV6-1	TRBJ2-3	TGTGCCAGCAGTTCCTCAGGCTGGGGATCTGATACGCAGTATTTT	CASSSSGWGSDTQYF
NA	NA	TRBV24-1	TRBJ2-2	TGTGCCACCAGTGGGGGCGGGAAAGGTTACACCGGGGAGCTGTTTTTT	CATSGGGKGYTGELFF
many	NA	TRBV12-3/TRBV12-4	TRBJ2-1	TGTGCCAGCAGGACCCCCAGGCAGGATGGCACTGAGCAGTTCTTC	CASRTPRQDGTEQFF
few	TRBD2	TRBV5-1	TRBJ2-7	TGCGCCAGCACCGCCGGGACTAGCGAAGAGCAGTACTTC	CASTAGTSEEQYF
few	TRBD2	TRBV20-1	TRBJ2-5	TGCAGTCTCCCCCGCGACCAACCGGGGGGAGAGACCCAGTACTTC	CSLPRDQPGGETQYF
NA	TRBD1	TRBV7-9	TRBJ1-2	TGTGCCAGCAGCCCCCGGACAGGGACAAACTATGGCTACACCTTC	CASSPRTGTNYGYTF
NA	TRBD1	TRBV15	TRBJ2-4	TGTGCCACCAGCAGTCGGACAGGGGGCCCAACTCTAAATAACATTCAGTACTTC	CATSSRTGGPTLNNIQYF
NA	NA	TRBV12-3/TRBV12-4	TRBJ2-1	TGTGCCAGCAGTAGGGACCGCTGGGCTGAGCAGTTCTTC	CASSRDRWAEQFF
many	NA	TRBV7-2	TRBJ2-1	TGTGCCAGCAGCTTAGGGGGACAATTCTACAATGAGCAGTTCTTC	CASSLGGQFYNEQFF
NA	NA	TRBV20-1	TRBJ2-7	TGCAGTGCTAGAGATCGGACGCGGGTCCCTTCCTACGAGCAGTACTTC	CSARDRTRVPSYEQYF
few	TRBD2	TRBV15	TRBJ2-1	TGTGCCACCAGCAGAGATCTGACTTCCCCGGGACTAGTTCACAATGAGCAGTTCTTC	CATSRDLTSPGLVHNEQFF
few	TRBD1	TRBV7-2	TRBJ2-5	TGTGCCAGCAGTTCGGGACAGGAGTACCAAGAGACCCAGTACTTC	CASSSGQEYQETQYF
NA	TRBD1	TRBV20-1	TRBJ1-2	TGCAGTGCTAGACAGGGGGGATTGGTTTATGGCTACACCTTC	CSARQGGLVYGYTF
NA	TRBD1	TRBV29-1	TRBJ1-5	TGCAGCGTGCAACAGGGGGCGTATCAGCCCCTGCATTTT	CSVQQGAYQPLHF
many	NA	TRBV7-9	TRBJ2-1	TGTGCCAGCAGCCCGACGGCCTACAATGAGCAGTTCTTC	CASSPTAYNEQFF
once	TRBD2	TRBV20-1	TRBJ2-3	TGCAGTGCTAGAGATCGTAGGCTAGCGGGAGTACGTACAGATACGCAGTATTTT	CSARDRRLAGVRTDTQYF
few	TRBD1	TRBV15	TRBJ1-5	TGTGCCACCAGCAGAGATAAACTTACAGGGGGAGTGGAATTTCAGCCCCAGCATTTT	CATSRDKLTGGVEFQPQHF
NA	NA	TRBV12-3/TRBV12-4	TRBJ2-7	TGTGCCAGCAGTTTAGCGCCAGGGACACTCTACGAGCAGTACTTC	CASSLAPGTLYEQYF
NA	TRBD1	TRBV20-1	TRBJ2-7	TGCAGTGTCGAGACAGGGGGCCACGAGCAGTACTTC	CSVETGGHEQYF